The present entry profiles one T cell receptor (beta chain) with its context. The data derive from a study of blood T cell repertoires in COVID-19. Across the whole study: Samples of COVID-19 (acute and convalescent) were obtained from the United States, Italy and Spain.

Profiling relied on immunoSEQ multiplex PCR, and the TCRdb table lists in-frame clones only, not all of them. Among hundreds of thousands of clones listed, about nine tenths were seen once. The sequence derives from a young woman with active or convalescent COVID-19. What was sequenced was peripheral blood.

CDR3 sequence reads: CASSLVTTGTGYTF. CDR3 nucleotide sequence: TGTGCCAGCAGCTTAGTCACGACAGGGACCGGCTACACCTTC. The V gene is TRBV7-2, the J gene TRBJ1-2; 7 bases are a match to TRBD1. The CDR3 sequence is 14 residues long. Germline-derived CDR1 and CDR2 are SGHTA and FQGNSA. J lost 8 bases, V lost 1 base, and 7 bases had no gene match.